The clone carrying this T cell receptor (beta chain) was seen a few times. CDR1 KGHSH and CDR2 LQKENI come from the germline V gene. CDR3 length: 15 amino acids. V lost 5 bases and J lost 5; bases outside the gene matches: 9. This entry comes from a study of T cells in Graves' hyperthyroidism and ophthalmopathy. Amplified regions were TCR beta CDR3 sequences from RNA transcripts. Using the HTBI primer set, a first-round RT-PCR was run on the TCR CDR3. TCRdb called the multiplex PCR reads again in MiXCR, with one record for every CDR3 protein. Of roughly 500,000 distinct CDR3 sequences listed, around 46% are singletons.

This chain links TRBV18 with TRBJ2-7; 10 bases are a match to TRBD1. The receptor was isolated from an adult woman with Graves' disease, either hyperthyroidism or ophthalmopathy (not recorded which). The sequenced material came from peripheral blood or thyroid tissue (not recorded which). CDR3 sequence reads: CASSNLGTGEHEQYF. The CDR3 nucleotides read TGTGCCAGCTCAAACCTCGGGACAGGGGAACACGAGCAGTACTTC.